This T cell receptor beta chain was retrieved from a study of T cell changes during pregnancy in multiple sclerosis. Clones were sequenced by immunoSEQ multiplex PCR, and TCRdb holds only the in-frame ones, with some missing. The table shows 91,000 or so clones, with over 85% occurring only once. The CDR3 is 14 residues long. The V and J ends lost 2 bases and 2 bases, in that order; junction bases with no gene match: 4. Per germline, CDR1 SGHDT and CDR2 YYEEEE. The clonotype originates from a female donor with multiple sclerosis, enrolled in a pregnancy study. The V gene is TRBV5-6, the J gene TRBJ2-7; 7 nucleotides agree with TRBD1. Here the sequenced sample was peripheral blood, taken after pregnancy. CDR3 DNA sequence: TGTGCCAGCAGCTTCGGACAGGCGACCTACGAGCAGTACTTC. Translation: CASSFGQATYEQYF.